This T cell receptor (beta chain) appears in the sequencing data of a study of T cells in Graves' hyperthyroidism and ophthalmopathy. Trimming removed 3 bases from V and 7 bases from J, with 10 bases in between. Germline CDR1 SEHNR, CDR2 FQNEAQ (reference sequence). CDR3 size: 13 residues. Study-level findings and limits: The model identified upcoming ophthalmopathy a median around 7.1 months ahead of onset.

TCR beta CDR3 regions were amplified from RNA. The TCR CDR3 was amplified in a first-round RT-PCR using the HTBI primer set. TCRdb reprocessed the multiplex PCR reads with MiXCR, giving one entry per CDR3 protein. The sample holds hundreds of thousands of distinct CDR3 sequences; about 15% are singletons and the top ten take around 4.1%. The PBMCs studied were ones that came from roughly 9.4 ml fresh peripheral blood. This clonotype was counted many times. Antigen: not known. The clonotype was recovered from a middle-aged woman with Graves' ophthalmopathy. The chain is built from TRBV7-9 and TRBJ1-5; D perhaps matches TRBD1 (6 bases). The sample consisted of blood. CDR3 nucleotide sequence: TGTGCCAGCAGCTTGGGGGCATGGCAGCCCCAGCATTTT. This codes for CASSLGAWQPQHF.